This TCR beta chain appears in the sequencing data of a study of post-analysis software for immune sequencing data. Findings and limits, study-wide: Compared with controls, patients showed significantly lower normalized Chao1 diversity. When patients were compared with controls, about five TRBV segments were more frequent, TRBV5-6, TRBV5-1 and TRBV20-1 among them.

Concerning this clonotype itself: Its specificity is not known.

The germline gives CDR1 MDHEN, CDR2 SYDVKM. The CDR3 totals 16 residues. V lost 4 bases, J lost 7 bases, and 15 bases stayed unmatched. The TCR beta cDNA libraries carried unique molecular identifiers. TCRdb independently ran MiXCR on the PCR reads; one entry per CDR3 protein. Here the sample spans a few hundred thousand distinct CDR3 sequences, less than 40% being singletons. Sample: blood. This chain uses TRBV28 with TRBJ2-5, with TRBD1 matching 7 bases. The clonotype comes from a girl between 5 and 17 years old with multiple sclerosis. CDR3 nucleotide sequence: TGTGCCAGCAGTTACCCCGGGACAGCCTTCGTGGGGACCCAGTACTTC. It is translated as CASSYPGTAFVGTQYF.